One and the same sample provided the 4 T cell receptor beta chains below, sequenced in a study of T-cell memory formation after mild COVID-19. Via MiXCR, TCRdb re-called the 5' RACE reads, giving one row per CDR3 protein. This table holds 300,000 to 400,000 distinct CDR3 sequences, about a sixth found once. The source material was PBMCs or a T cell subset sorted from them (not recorded which). All receptors derive from a man between 18 and 29 years old who had mild COVID-19 (a few samples of this study predate the infection). Cell type and time point are not known.

The chain joins TRBV11-3 to TRBJ2-1; the D is unclear. CDR1 and CDR2 (germline): SGHNT, YENEEA. V was shortened by 4 bases and J by 0 bases, with 13 bases between the two germline ends. This CDR3 is built from 16 residues. The CDR3 region has the DNA TGTGCCAGCAGCTCCGCCGGGCTTAGCTCCTACAATGAGCAGTTCTTC. Protein sequence: CASSSAGLSSYNEQFF.

This clonotype was found a few times. V usage is TRBV4-3 and J usage is TRBJ2-3; 9 nucleotides match TRBD2. Losses at the gene ends were 4 bases for V and 5 bases for J; bases not matched to a gene: 10. Per the germline V gene, CDR1 is LGHNA and CDR2 is YSLEER. CDR3 size: 16 residues. This CDR3 is CASSLSGGDPGDTQYF. In DNA form, the CDR3 reads TGCGCCAGCAGCCTTAGCGGGGGTGACCCCGGAGATACGCAGTATTTT.

The J gene is TRBJ2-3, the V gene TRBV29-1; 7 bases are a match to TRBD1. V was clipped by 4 bases and J by 0 bases; unmatched bases: 1. CDR3 length: 13 amino acids. Germline V lookup: CDR1 SQVTM, CDR2 ANQGSEA. The DNA of the CDR3 is TGCAGCGTTGTGGACAGGAGCACAGATACGCAGTATTTT. Amino acid sequence: CSVVDRSTDTQYF.

CDR3 in amino acids: CASSLSYEGTEAFF. CDR3 bases: TGTGCCAGCAGTTTATCGTACGAAGGCACTGAAGCTTTCTTT. This chain connects TRBV27 to TRBJ1-1; D not certain. The V end lost 0 bases, the J end lost 4 bases, and 9 bases lay between the germline ends. From germline, CDR1 is MNHEY and CDR2 SMNVEV (reference sequence). This CDR3 spans 14 amino acids.